These 5 T cell receptor beta chains originate from one sample sequenced in a study of shared clonotypes between healthy human individuals. Assay used: immunoSEQ multiplex PCR; TCRdb lists only in-frame clones, some missing. Of about 470,000 clones in the sample, roughly 80% are singletons; the top ten hold less than 15%. Sequencing was carried out using PBMCs. These receptor sequences come from a woman in her 40s in good health. Some clones in this sample may be carry-over from other donors' samples.

CDR3 sequence: CASSQQDSYEQYF. The DNA of the CDR3 is TGTGCCAGCAGCCAACAGGACAGCTACGAGCAGTACTTC. This chain uses TRBV14 with TRBJ2-5; D possibly corresponds to TRBD1 (6 bases). The J call may not be correct, given that the DNA end is closer to TRBJ2-7. This CDR3 region has 13 residues. Germline V lookup: CDR1 SGHDN, CDR2 FVKESK.

This clone showed up just a few times. This chain connects TRBV5-8 to TRBJ1-3; D remains ambiguous. Per germline, CDR1 SGHTS and CDR2 YDEGEE. The V gene lost 0 bases and the J gene lost 12 bases, with 7 bases spanning the gap. This CDR3 region has 11 residues. CDR3 loop: CASSLATSIYF. The CDR3 nucleotides read TGTGCCAGCAGCTTGGCCACAAGCATATATTTT. The full variable domain, with the rest looked up from reference TRBV5-8 and TRBJ1-3, is EAGVTQSPTHLIKTRGQQATLRCSPISGHTSVYWYQQALGLGLQFLLWYDEGEERNRGNFPPRFSGRQFPNYSSELNVNALELEDSALYLCASSLATSIYFGEGSWLTVV.

V gene TRBV7-2 combines with J gene TRBJ2-3, with 13 bases fitting TRBD2. Germline trimming cut 4 bases from V and 4 bases from J; bases unmatched to any gene: 2. Looked up from germline, CDR1 is SGHTA and CDR2 is FQGNSA. CDR3 length: 15 residues. CDR3 in amino acids: CASSSLAGGADTQYF. In nucleotides, the CDR3 is TGTGCCAGCAGCTCACTAGCGGGAGGGGCAGATACGCAGTATTTT.

About this clone: The junction differs from germline at one of its ends, possibly a read error. The CDR3 DNA reads TGTGCCAGCTCACCAGTGGCAGGGAGTGCGGCAGACTTC. Its protein is CASSPVAGSAADF. The chain combines TRBV18 with TRBJ2-7; D may correspond to TRBD1 or TRBD2 (5 bases each). The CDR3 extends over 13 amino acids. Germline values: CDR1 KGHSH, CDR2 LQKENI.

At least ten counts were recorded for this clone. This rearrangement joins TRBV29-1 to TRBJ1-3, with 9 bases matching TRBD1. V lost 6 bases and J lost 3; bases outside the gene matches: 6. CDR3 length: 14 residues. From germline, CDR1 is SQVTM and CDR2 ANQGSEA. CDR3 protein: CSVQQGAGGNTIYF. The CDR3 DNA reads TGCAGCGTACAACAGGGGGCAGGTGGAAACACCATATATTTT.